This TCR beta chain derives from a study of human T cells and chemical hapten exposure. There are a few counts of this clonotype. Its antigen is currently unknown. Study results and limitations: There was no change with DPC sensitization in TCRs above 1 in 1000 frequency.

From germline, CDR1 is LGHDT and CDR2 YNNKEL (reference sequence). The CDR3 extends over 15 amino acids. Deletions cut 1 base from V and 7 bases from J, with 15 bases between. Each cDNA molecule in the library carried unique molecular identifiers. Each CDR3 protein is one row after TCRdb ran MiXCR on the RACE reads. The sample comprises approximately 33,000 distinct CDR3 sequences, 7.4% of which are singletons, and 8% to 10% rests with the top ten. Regarding time point: healthy volunteer bleed at 2 weeks. Before extraction, the whole blood was not fractionated, and total RNA was taken from it. The sequenced sample consisted of whole blood. J is TRBJ2-3 and V is TRBV3-1, with D maybe TRBD2 (5 bases). The sequence derives from a human donor in good health. Some clones in this sample may be carry-over from other donors' samples. CDR3 nucleotides: TGTGCCAGCAGCCAAGGACAAACGCGAGGGTATACGCAGTATTTT. Translation: CASSQGQTRGYTQYF.